The rows below give T cell receptor beta chains drawn from one sample of a study of blood T cell repertoires in COVID-19. Some clones are missing from TCRdb's copy, which holds only in-frame ones; the method was immunoSEQ multiplex PCR. The table shows roughly 14,000 clones, with 92% occurring only once. Material: peripheral blood. These receptors came from a human donor with active COVID-19. The donor label of this sample is uncertain. Both conserved end residues are part of each CDR3. The D gene is left open where the match is weak. Clone size is given for some rows only: seen once, a few or many times, or a class if the clone is expanded.

clone size: -
J gene: TRBJ2-7
D gene: TRBD1
V gene: TRBV28
CDR3 protein: CASRANLATGFYEQYF
CDR3 DNA: TGTGCCAGCAGGGCTAACCTCGCGACAGGGTTCTACGAGCAGTACTTC

clone size: -
J gene: TRBJ1-5
D gene: TRBD1
V gene: TRBV5-1
CDR3 protein: CASTTGGGWMEPQHF
CDR3 DNA: TGCGCCAGCACCACAGGGGGGGGATGGATGGAGCCCCAGCATTTT

clone size: -
J gene: TRBJ2-7
D gene: -
V gene: TRBV27
CDR3 protein: CASSWGRNSYEQYF
CDR3 DNA: TGTGCCAGCAGTTGGGGGAGGAACTCCTACGAGCAGTACTTC

clone size: -
J gene: TRBJ2-2
D gene: TRBD1
V gene: TRBV7-7
CDR3 protein: CASSFGQGATGELFF
CDR3 DNA: TGTGCCAGCAGCTTTGGACAGGGGGCGACCGGGGAGCTGTTTTTT

clone size: few
J gene: TRBJ2-2
D gene: -
V gene: TRBV7-2
CDR3 protein: CASSPNDRNTGELFF
CDR3 DNA: TGTGCCAGCAGCCCTAATGACAGGAACACCGGGGAGCTGTTTTTT

clone size: -
J gene: TRBJ2-7
D gene: -
V gene: TRBV4-1
CDR3 protein: CASSYRSGDNSYEQYF
CDR3 DNA: TGCGCCAGCAGTTATCGGTCCGGGGATAATTCCTACGAGCAGTACTTC

clone size: -
J gene: TRBJ2-7
D gene: TRBD2
V gene: TRBV28
CDR3 protein: CASRDKPGLAYDDSYEQYF
CDR3 DNA: TGTGCCAGCAGGGACAAGCCGGGACTAGCTTATGATGACTCCTACGAGCAGTACTTC

clone size: once
J gene: TRBJ2-1
D gene: TRBD1
V gene: TRBV24-1
CDR3 protein: CATSDPTGSSYNEQFF
CDR3 DNA: TGTGCCACCAGTGACCCGACAGGGAGCTCCTACAATGAGCAGTTCTTC

clone size: -
J gene: TRBJ1-1
D gene: -
V gene: TRBV4-2
CDR3 protein: CASSQVQGGMRAFF
CDR3 DNA: TGTGCCAGCAGCCAAGTTCAGGGAGGGATGAGAGCTTTCTTT

clone size: -
J gene: TRBJ2-5
D gene: -
V gene: TRBV6-2/TRBV6-3
CDR3 protein: CASSYILENQETQYF
CDR3 DNA: TGTGCCAGCAGTTACATACTGGAGAATCAAGAGACCCAGTACTTC

clone size: -
J gene: TRBJ2-6
D gene: -
V gene: TRBV19
CDR3 protein: CASSPTGANVLTF
CDR3 DNA: TGTGCCAGTAGTCCAACTGGGGCCAACGTCCTGACTTTC

clone size: -
J gene: TRBJ2-3
D gene: -
V gene: TRBV25-1
CDR3 protein: CASSELTAHTDTQYF
CDR3 DNA: TGTGCCAGCAGTGAATTGACAGCCCACACAGATACGCAGTATTTT

clone size: -
J gene: TRBJ2-2
D gene: -
V gene: TRBV7-9
CDR3 protein: CASSLSGGTGELFF
CDR3 DNA: TGTGCCAGCAGCCTTTCCGGGGGCACCGGGGAGCTGTTTTTT

clone size: -
J gene: TRBJ2-1
D gene: -
V gene: TRBV19
CDR3 protein: CASQGLYNEQFF
CDR3 DNA: TGTGCCAGTCAGGGTCTGTACAATGAGCAGTTCTTC

clone size: -
J gene: TRBJ2-2
D gene: TRBD1
V gene: TRBV30
CDR3 protein: CAWAQQGATGELFF
CDR3 DNA: TGTGCCTGGGCCCAACAGGGGGCAACCGGGGAGCTGTTTTTT

clone size: -
J gene: TRBJ2-1
D gene: TRBD2
V gene: TRBV6-1
CDR3 protein: CASSEATSGSPYNEQFF
CDR3 DNA: TGTGCCAGCAGTGAAGCAACTAGCGGGAGTCCCTACAATGAGCAGTTCTTC

clone size: -
J gene: TRBJ2-2
D gene: -
V gene: TRBV19
CDR3 protein: CASSISRAGLGTGELFF
CDR3 DNA: TGTGCCAGTAGTATATCAAGGGCGGGGTTGGGCACCGGGGAGCTGTTTTTT

clone size: -
J gene: TRBJ1-4
D gene: TRBD1
V gene: TRBV6-2/TRBV6-3
CDR3 protein: CASRPTGGNEKLFF
CDR3 DNA: TGTGCCAGCCGCCCGACAGGGGGAAATGAAAAACTGTTTTTT

clone size: once
J gene: TRBJ2-2
D gene: TRBD1
V gene: TRBV27
CDR3 protein: CASSFRTGVGFGGELFF
CDR3 DNA: TGTGCCAGCAGTTTTAGGACAGGGGTGGGGTTCGGAGGGGAGCTGTTTTTT

clone size: -
J gene: TRBJ2-7
D gene: TRBD1
V gene: TRBV12-3/TRBV12-4
CDR3 protein: CASSDWTGYEQYF
CDR3 DNA: TGTGCCAGCAGTGACTGGACAGGCTACGAGCAGTACTTC

clone size: -
J gene: TRBJ1-3
D gene: -
V gene: TRBV18
CDR3 protein: CASSPPRQPLSGNTIYF
CDR3 DNA: TGTGCCAGCTCACCCCCGCGACAGCCTCTCTCTGGAAACACCATATATTTT

clone size: -
J gene: TRBJ2-2
D gene: -
V gene: TRBV6-2/TRBV6-3
CDR3 protein: CASSYSRGSGELFF
CDR3 DNA: TGTGCCAGCAGTTACTCGAGGGGGTCCGGGGAGCTGTTTTTT

clone size: few
J gene: TRBJ1-1
D gene: -
V gene: TRBV19
CDR3 protein: CASSPSYRSNTEAFF
CDR3 DNA: TGTGCCAGTAGCCCTTCATACAGGTCGAACACTGAAGCTTTCTTT

clone size: -
J gene: TRBJ1-2
D gene: -
V gene: TRBV2
CDR3 protein: CASRDNHYGYTF
CDR3 DNA: TGTGCCAGCAGGGACAATCACTATGGCTACACCTTC

clone size: -
J gene: TRBJ2-7
D gene: TRBD1
V gene: TRBV5-1
CDR3 protein: CASSPYRTGSYEQYF
CDR3 DNA: TGCGCCAGCAGCCCTTACCGGACAGGGTCCTACGAGCAGTACTTC

clone size: -
J gene: TRBJ1-6
D gene: -
V gene: TRBV10-2
CDR3 protein: CASSDNRGWVGSPLHF
CDR3 DNA: TGCGCCAGCAGTGATAATCGGGGATGGGTAGGTTCACCCCTCCACTTT

clone size: -
J gene: TRBJ1-5
D gene: -
V gene: TRBV18
CDR3 protein: CASSPELNQPQHF
CDR3 DNA: TGTGCCAGCTCACCAGAGCTAAATCAGCCCCAGCATTTT

clone size: -
J gene: TRBJ1-2
D gene: -
V gene: TRBV6-4
CDR3 protein: CASSPDSAVDLSGYTF
CDR3 DNA: TGTGCCAGCAGTCCGGACAGCGCGGTCGACCTCTCCGGCTACACCTTC

clone size: -
J gene: TRBJ2-7
D gene: TRBD1
V gene: TRBV2
CDR3 protein: CASSLLRTGDEQYF
CDR3 DNA: TGTGCCAGCAGCCTTTTACGGACAGGGGACGAGCAGTACTTC

clone size: once
J gene: TRBJ1-1
D gene: -
V gene: TRBV6-2/TRBV6-3
CDR3 protein: CASSLLDEAFF
CDR3 DNA: TGTGCCAGCAGCCTATTAGATGAAGCTTTCTTT

clone size: -
J gene: TRBJ1-6
D gene: -
V gene: TRBV27
CDR3 protein: CATQVTATPNSPLHF
CDR3 DNA: TGTGCCACCCAGGTGACGGCTACTCCTAATTCACCCCTCCACTTT

clone size: few
J gene: TRBJ2-1
D gene: -
V gene: TRBV4-1
CDR3 protein: CASSQVHMVTYNEQFF
CDR3 DNA: TGCGCCAGCAGCCAAGTCCACATGGTCACCTACAATGAGCAGTTCTTC

clone size: -
J gene: TRBJ1-5
D gene: -
V gene: TRBV19
CDR3 protein: CASSIVAINQPQHF
CDR3 DNA: TGTGCCAGTAGTATAGTAGCGATCAATCAGCCCCAGCATTTT

clone size: -
J gene: TRBJ2-5
D gene: -
V gene: TRBV27
CDR3 protein: CASSLRDTVGQETQYF
CDR3 DNA: TGTGCCAGCAGTTTAAGGGACACGGTGGGCCAAGAGACCCAGTACTTC

clone size: -
J gene: TRBJ2-5
D gene: -
V gene: TRBV12-5
CDR3 protein: CASGLRETQYF
CDR3 DNA: TGTGCTAGTGGTTTGCGGGAGACCCAGTACTTC

clone size: -
J gene: TRBJ1-3
D gene: -
V gene: TRBV25-1
CDR3 protein: CASSESGQRNTIYF
CDR3 DNA: TGTGCCAGCAGTGAATCAGGACAGAGAAACACCATATATTTT

clone size: once
J gene: TRBJ2-5
D gene: TRBD2
V gene: TRBV20-1
CDR3 protein: CSASEVAGAQETQYF
CDR3 DNA: TGCAGTGCTAGTGAGGTAGCGGGGGCCCAAGAGACCCAGTACTTC

clone size: once
J gene: TRBJ2-5
D gene: -
V gene: TRBV5-1
CDR3 protein: CASSLGTRLEETQYF
CDR3 DNA: TGCGCCAGCAGCTTGGGGACACGGCTTGAAGAGACCCAGTACTTC

clone size: -
J gene: TRBJ2-7
D gene: -
V gene: TRBV6-2/TRBV6-3
CDR3 protein: CASSYSRRGEQYF
CDR3 DNA: TGTGCCAGCAGTTACTCGCGGCGGGGCGAGCAGTACTTC

clone size: -
J gene: TRBJ2-5
D gene: TRBD2
V gene: TRBV5-1
CDR3 protein: CASSLEGTSGLGAQYF
CDR3 DNA: TGCGCCAGCAGCTTGGAGGGGACTAGCGGTTTGGGGGCCCAGTACTTC

clone size: -
J gene: TRBJ2-7
D gene: TRBD2
V gene: TRBV28
CDR3 protein: CASKELANPEQYF
CDR3 DNA: TGTGCCAGCAAAGAACTAGCGAATCCCGAGCAGTACTTC

clone size: once
J gene: TRBJ2-3
D gene: TRBD2
V gene: TRBV11-3
CDR3 protein: CASSLGLAGALRTDTQYF
CDR3 DNA: TGTGCCAGCAGCTTGGGACTAGCGGGAGCCCTTCGCACAGATACGCAGTATTTT

clone size: -
J gene: TRBJ2-7
D gene: TRBD1
V gene: TRBV27
CDR3 protein: CASTSSTGGLNEQYF
CDR3 DNA: TGTGCCAGCACATCCTCGACAGGGGGCCTCAACGAGCAGTACTTC

clone size: -
J gene: TRBJ2-6
D gene: TRBD1
V gene: TRBV24-1
CDR3 protein: CATSSGTGLLQANVLTF
CDR3 DNA: TGTGCCACCAGCTCCGGGACAGGCCTTCTCCAGGCCAACGTCCTGACTTTC

clone size: -
J gene: TRBJ2-1
D gene: TRBD2
V gene: TRBV28
CDR3 protein: CASSSHSGRAYNEQFF
CDR3 DNA: TGTGCCAGCAGTTCCCATAGCGGGAGGGCCTACAATGAGCAGTTCTTC

clone size: -
J gene: TRBJ2-3
D gene: TRBD2
V gene: TRBV5-1
CDR3 protein: CASSLGLAAEGSTDTQYF
CDR3 DNA: TGCGCCAGCAGCTTGGGACTAGCGGCAGAGGGTTCCACAGATACGCAGTATTTT

clone size: once
J gene: TRBJ2-1
D gene: TRBD1
V gene: TRBV19
CDR3 protein: CAGRWDRASNEQFF
CDR3 DNA: TGTGCCGGTAGGTGGGACAGGGCATCCAATGAGCAGTTCTTC

clone size: -
J gene: TRBJ1-2
D gene: TRBD1
V gene: TRBV5-4
CDR3 protein: CASSLPGQGDGYTF
CDR3 DNA: TGTGCCAGCAGCTTGCCCGGACAGGGTGATGGCTACACCTTC

clone size: -
J gene: TRBJ1-4
D gene: -
V gene: TRBV7-9
CDR3 protein: CASSLAVRDEKLFF
CDR3 DNA: TGTGCCAGCAGCTTAGCGGTACGGGATGAAAAACTGTTTTTT

clone size: -
J gene: TRBJ2-3
D gene: -
V gene: TRBV27
CDR3 protein: CASSSSDVYTDTQYF
CDR3 DNA: TGTGCCAGCAGTAGTAGCGACGTTTACACAGATACGCAGTATTTT

clone size: -
J gene: TRBJ2-3
D gene: TRBD2
V gene: TRBV7-9
CDR3 protein: CASRPEGLAGTDTQYF
CDR3 DNA: TGTGCCAGCAGGCCGGAGGGTCTAGCGGGGACAGATACGCAGTATTTT

clone size: -
J gene: TRBJ1-1
D gene: TRBD1
V gene: TRBV2
CDR3 protein: CASSEGGQGATEAFF
CDR3 DNA: TGTGCCAGCAGCGAAGGTGGACAGGGGGCGACTGAAGCTTTCTTT